This TCR beta chain was captured in a study of T cell responses to AZD1222 COVID-19 vaccine. Regarding this clone: Its matching antigen is unknown.

General study results and limits: The study identified only six AZD1222 recipients as seropositive at baseline. Donors were mostly white British, more females; clonal diversity possibly underestimated. The study found Spike-specific TCR breadth and depth rose after two AZD1222 doses. Repertoires in all cases were sampled only once the peak T cell response had passed.

The protocol was immunoSEQ multiplex PCR, while the TCRdb copy is restricted to in-frame clones and leaves out a portion. The sample holds over 100,000 clones, about 87% seen once. Germline V gene lookup returns CDR1 SGHNT and CDR2 YENEEA. The V end was cut by 5 bases, the J end by 4 bases, with 14 bases between. The CDR3 runs 15 residues. The chain has TRBV11-3 and TRBJ2-2; D uncertain. The TCR originated in an adult who received the AZD1222 COVID-19 vaccine. The starting material was peripheral blood, obtained 28 days after the second AZD1222 dose. DNA of the CDR3: TGTGCCAGCAGCCCATCGGACGGATTCACCGGGGAGCTGTTTTTT. Translation gives CASSPSDGFTGELFF.